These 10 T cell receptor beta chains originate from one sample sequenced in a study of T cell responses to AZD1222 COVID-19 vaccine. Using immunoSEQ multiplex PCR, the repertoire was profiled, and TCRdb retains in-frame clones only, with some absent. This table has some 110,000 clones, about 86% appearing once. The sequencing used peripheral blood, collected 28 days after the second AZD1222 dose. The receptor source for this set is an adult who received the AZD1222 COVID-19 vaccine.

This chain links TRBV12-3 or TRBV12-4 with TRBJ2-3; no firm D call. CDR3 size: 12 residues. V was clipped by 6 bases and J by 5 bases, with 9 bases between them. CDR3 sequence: CASSIRQDTQYF. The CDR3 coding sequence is TGTGCCAGCAGCATACGACAAGATACGCAGTATTTT.

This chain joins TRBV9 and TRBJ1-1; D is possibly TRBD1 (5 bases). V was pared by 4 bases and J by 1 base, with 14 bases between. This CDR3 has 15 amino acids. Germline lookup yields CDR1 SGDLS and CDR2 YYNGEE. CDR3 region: CASSHRDGPNTEAFF. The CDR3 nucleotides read TGTGCCAGCAGCCACCGGGACGGTCCGAACACTGAAGCTTTCTTT.

Written as DNA, the CDR3 is TGTGCCAGCAGCTTGGCCAGGGACTATGGCTACACCTTC. This gives the protein CASSLARDYGYTF. The chain is built from TRBV5-4 and TRBJ1-2; D perhaps matches TRBD1 (5 bases). The CDR3 has 13 residues. The germline V and J ends were trimmed by 0 bases and 3 bases, with 6 bases remaining between them. Germline CDR1 reads SGHNT; CDR2 reads YYREEE (reference sequence). Combining the CDR3 with reference TRBV5-4 and TRBJ1-2 gives the whole variable domain ETGVTQSPTHLIKTRGQQVTLRCSSQSGHNTVSWYQQALGQGPQFIFQYYREEENGRGNFPPRFSGLQFPNYSSELNVNALELDDSALYLCASSLARDYGYTFGSGTRLTVV.

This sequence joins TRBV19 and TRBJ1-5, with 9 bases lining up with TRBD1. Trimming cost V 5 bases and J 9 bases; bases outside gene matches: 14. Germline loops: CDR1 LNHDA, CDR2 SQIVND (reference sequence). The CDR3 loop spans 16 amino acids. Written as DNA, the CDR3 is TGTGCCAGTAGTCCCCGACGGGACAGGGTAAAATCGCCCCAGCATTTT. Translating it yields CASSPRRDRVKSPQHF.

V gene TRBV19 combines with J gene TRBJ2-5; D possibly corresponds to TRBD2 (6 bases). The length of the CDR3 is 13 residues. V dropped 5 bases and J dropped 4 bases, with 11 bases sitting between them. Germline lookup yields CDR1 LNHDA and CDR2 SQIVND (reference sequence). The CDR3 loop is CASSVRGLETQYF. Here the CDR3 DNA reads TGTGCCAGTAGTGTTCGGGGGTTAGAGACCCAGTACTTC.

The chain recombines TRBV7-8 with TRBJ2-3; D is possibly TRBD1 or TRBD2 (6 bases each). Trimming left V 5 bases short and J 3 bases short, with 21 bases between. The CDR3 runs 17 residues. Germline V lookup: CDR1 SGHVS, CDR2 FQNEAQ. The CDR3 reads CASSPWGPGAETDTQYF. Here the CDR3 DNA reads TGTGCCAGCAGCCCATGGGGGCCGGGAGCCGAGACAGATACGCAGTATTTT.

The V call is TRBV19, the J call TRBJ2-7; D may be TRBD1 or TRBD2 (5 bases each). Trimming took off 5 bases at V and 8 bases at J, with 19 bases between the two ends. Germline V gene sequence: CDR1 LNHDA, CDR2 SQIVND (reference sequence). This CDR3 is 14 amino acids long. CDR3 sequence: CASSPRDGLSKQYF. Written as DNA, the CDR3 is TGTGCCAGTAGTCCCCGGGACGGCCTCAGTAAGCAGTACTTC.

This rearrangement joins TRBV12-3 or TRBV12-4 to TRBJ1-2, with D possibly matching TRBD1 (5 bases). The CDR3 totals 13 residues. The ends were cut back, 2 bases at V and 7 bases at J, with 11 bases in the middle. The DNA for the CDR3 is TGTGCCAGCAGTTTATCGGCAGGGACTGGCTACACCTTC. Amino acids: CASSLSAGTGYTF.

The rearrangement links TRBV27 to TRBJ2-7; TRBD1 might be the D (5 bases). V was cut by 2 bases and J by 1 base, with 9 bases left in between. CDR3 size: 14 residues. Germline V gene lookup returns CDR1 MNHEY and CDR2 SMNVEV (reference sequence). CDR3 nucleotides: TGTGCCAGCAGTTTAGGTCAGGGTTCCTACGAGCAGTACTTC. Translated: CASSLGQGSYEQYF.

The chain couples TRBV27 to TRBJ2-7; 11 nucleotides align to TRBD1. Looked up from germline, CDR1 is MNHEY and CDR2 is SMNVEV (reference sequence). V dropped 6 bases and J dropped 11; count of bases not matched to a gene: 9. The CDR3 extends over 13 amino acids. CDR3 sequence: CASSPGQGVSEYF. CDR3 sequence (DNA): TGTGCCAGCAGCCCGGGACAGGGGGTTTCAGAGTACTTC.